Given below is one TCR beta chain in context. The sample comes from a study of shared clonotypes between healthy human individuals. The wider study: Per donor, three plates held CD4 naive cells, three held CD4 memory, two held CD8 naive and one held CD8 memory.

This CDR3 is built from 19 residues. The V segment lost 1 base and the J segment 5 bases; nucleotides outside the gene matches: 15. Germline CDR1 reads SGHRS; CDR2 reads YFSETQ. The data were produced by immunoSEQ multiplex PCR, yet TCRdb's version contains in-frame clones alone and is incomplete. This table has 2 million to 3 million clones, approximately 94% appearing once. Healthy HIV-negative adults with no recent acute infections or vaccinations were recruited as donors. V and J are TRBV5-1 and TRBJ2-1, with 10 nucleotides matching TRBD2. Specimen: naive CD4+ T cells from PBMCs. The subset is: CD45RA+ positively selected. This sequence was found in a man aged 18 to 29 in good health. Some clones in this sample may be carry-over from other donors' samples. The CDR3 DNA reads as TGCGCCAGCAGCTTGAAAGCGGGAGGGCTTCCAGATCTCCACAATGAGCAGTTCTTC. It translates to CASSLKAGGLPDLHNEQFF.